The subject of this entry is one TCR beta chain. The data belong to a study of OX40 agonist ivuxolimab in advanced cancers. V shed 5 bases and J 1 base; nucleotides not matched to a gene: 2. Germline V gene sequence: CDR1 SGHTA, CDR2 FQGNSA. The length of the CDR3 is 14 residues. It was autoimmune disease history or systemic immunosuppression that excluded patients. Some clones are missing from TCRdb's copy, which holds only in-frame ones; the method was immunoSEQ multiplex PCR. This table holds tens of thousands of clones, about 92% found once. The sequenced sample was CD4+ or CD8+ T cells sorted from blood, obtained in a trial of the OX40 agonist ivuxolimab. This clonotype originated in an adult with an advanced solid tumor such as melanoma, head and neck, liver or kidney cancer. The chain couples TRBV7-2 to TRBJ2-7; TRBD2 agrees at 10 bases. In DNA, the CDR3 is TGTGCCAGCAGCCTACTAGCGGGGTCCTACGAGCAGTACTTC. Translating it yields CASSLLAGSYEQYF.